This entry lists 5 T cell receptor beta chains sequenced from one sample in a study of graft-versus-host responses after intestinal transplantation. Produced via immunoSEQ multiplex PCR; TCRdb's table is partial and in-frame only. The sample has about 130,000 clones, approximately 94% seen once. Their antigens are not known. This material consisted of unstimulated CD4+ T cells sorted from spleen or lymph node cells, taken before intestinal transplant. These receptor sequences come from a human donor who received an intestinal transplant.

The chain carries TRBV29-1 and TRBJ1-2; no firm D call. The germline CDR1 and CDR2 sequences are SQVTM and ANQGSEA. There are 12 residues in the CDR3. The V and J ends lost 4 bases and 1 base respectively, with 7 bases between them. CDR3 nucleotides: TGCAGCGTTGGGGATCTTAACTATGGCTACACCTTC. Translating gives CSVGDLNYGYTF.

This chain connects TRBV5-5 to TRBJ1-2, with D maybe TRBD1 (6 bases). The CDR3 sequence is 14 residues long. CDR1 is SGHKS, CDR2 YYEKEE, per germline (reference sequence). Between the trimmed V and J ends, which lost 0 bases and 5 bases, there was a span of 11 bases. The DNA of the CDR3 is TGTGCCAGCAGCTTGGGGGAGAGGGGGTATGGCTACACCTTC. It codes for CASSLGERGYGYTF.

This sequence joins TRBV7-3 and TRBJ2-3; 7 nucleotides match TRBD2. Trimming took 6 bases from V and 2 from J; bases not matched to a gene: 8. Looked up from germline, CDR1 is SGHTA and CDR2 is FQGTGA. The CDR3 extends over 15 amino acids. The CDR3 spells CASSPSGVDTDTQYF. The DNA for the CDR3 is TGTGCCAGCAGTCCAAGCGGGGTGGACACAGATACGCAGTATTTT.

The chain has TRBV6-5 and TRBJ1-2, with D maybe TRBD1 (6 bases). Germline loops: CDR1 MNHEY, CDR2 SVGAGI. The V gene lost 6 bases and the J gene lost 4 bases, with 12 bases spanning the gap. The CDR3 spans 13 residues. The CDR3 loop reads CASRGQNSYGYTF. In DNA, the CDR3 is TGTGCCAGCAGAGGACAGAATAGCTATGGCTACACCTTC.

V is TRBV6-5 and J is TRBJ2-5; no definite D call. The V end lost 7 bases, the J end lost 2 bases, and 14 bases lay between the germline ends. There are 14 residues in the CDR3. The germline gives CDR1 MNHEY, CDR2 SVGAGI. The CDR3 reads CASTERRLQETQYF. CDR3 sequence (DNA): TGTGCCAGCACCGAACGCCGGTTGCAAGAGACCCAGTACTTC.